Presented here are 15 T cell receptor beta chains from one specimen sequenced in a study of Ad26.COV2.S vaccination and SARS-CoV-2 variants. Some clones are missing from TCRdb's copy, which holds only in-frame ones; the method was immunoSEQ multiplex PCR. The sample shows a few hundred thousand clones, 70% to 90% of them seen only once. Treatment described: roughly 20 received Ad26.COV2.S at low or high dose, single or two shots; about 5 received placebo; per-sample allocation not given. On day 63 after the first injection, vaccine and placebo recipients gave samples. This sample comprised peripheral blood, obtained in a trial of Ad26.COV2.S vaccine versus placebo. The origin of the receptors is a person aged 18 to 65 who received the Ad26.COV2.S COVID-19 vaccine or a placebo.

The chain has TRBV9 and TRBJ1-1; D is unresolved. V lost 3 bases and J lost 5, with 17 bases in between. This CDR3 has 15 amino acids. From germline, CDR1 is SGDLS and CDR2 YYNGEE. The DNA for the CDR3 is TGTGCCAGCAGCGCCGCCCTAGAGGTTGGGACTGAAGCTTTCTTT. Protein sequence: CASSAALEVGTEAFF.

The chain is built from TRBV3-1 (or the pseudogene TRBV3-2) and TRBJ1-1; D is unclear. This CDR3 is built from 13 residues. Germline CDR1 is LGHDT and CDR2 is YNNKEL (reference sequence). Trimming took 2 bases from V and 1 from J, leaving 5 bases between them. In DNA, the CDR3 is TGTGCCAGCAGCCAAACAACGAACACTGAAGCTTTCTTT. Translated: CASSQTTNTEAFF.

The J gene is TRBJ2-3, the V gene TRBV18, with 7 positions matching TRBD2. The V gene's germline CDR1 is KGHSH and CDR2 LQKENI. The CDR3 contains 17 residues. The ends lost 0 bases at V and 1 base at J; junction bases unmatched: 7. In DNA form, the CDR3 reads TGTGCCAGCTCACCACCGGGGAGGGCCCGGGGCACAGATACGCAGTATTTT. This encodes CASSPPGRARGTDTQYF.

This chain joins TRBV30 and TRBJ2-7, with 11 bases identical to TRBD1. Germline loops: CDR1 GTSNPN, CDR2 SVGIG (reference sequence). V lost 2 bases, J lost 4 bases, and 10 bases stayed unmatched. The CDR3 covers 16 residues. CDR3 region: CAWSPPSGTGGYEQYF. The CDR3 nucleotides read TGTGCCTGGAGTCCCCCTTCCGGGACAGGGGGGTACGAGCAGTACTTC.

The V gene is TRBV19, the J gene TRBJ1-3, with a weak D call TRBD1 (6 bases). The ends were cut back, 5 bases at V and 0 bases at J, with 17 bases in the middle. Germline V gene sequence: CDR1 LNHDA, CDR2 SQIVND (reference sequence). This CDR3 has 17 amino acids. CDR3 sequence reads: CASSRRTDGPSGNTIYF. CDR3 coding DNA: TGTGCCAGTAGTCGCCGGACAGACGGCCCCTCTGGAAACACCATATATTTT.

This chain links TRBV11-1 with TRBJ2-7, with a possible D match to TRBD2 (6 bases). CDR1 is SGHAT, CDR2 FQDESV, per germline (reference sequence). The CDR3 is 11 residues long. V was pared by 2 bases and J by 7 bases, with 6 bases between. The CDR3 reads CASSLRGEQYF. DNA of the CDR3: TGTGCCAGCAGCTTACGGGGGGAGCAGTACTTC.

The chain uses TRBV3-1 (or the pseudogene TRBV3-2) and TRBJ2-4; possible D gene TRBD1, 5 bases. Germline CDR1 and CDR2: LGHDT and YNNKEL (reference sequence). The ends were cut back, 1 base at V and 2 bases at J, with 9 bases in the middle. The CDR3 runs to 15 residues. CDR3 amino acids: CASSQVGVTKNIQYF. The CDR3 DNA is TGTGCCAGCAGCCAAGTAGGGGTAACCAAAAACATTCAGTACTTC.

The V gene is TRBV6-2 or TRBV6-3, the J gene TRBJ1-2; D is ambiguous. Trimming shortened V by 4 bases and J by 2 bases, and 14 bases separated the two germline ends. CDR3 size: 15 residues. Germline CDR1 reads MNHEY; CDR2 reads SVGEGT. CDR3 loop: CASSWRDGPNYGYTF. CDR3 in DNA: TGTGCCAGCAGTTGGAGAGACGGACCAAACTATGGCTACACCTTC.

This rearrangement joins TRBV18 to TRBJ2-1; the match to TRBD1 covers 9 bases. The germline V gene encodes CDR1 KGHSH and CDR2 LQKENI. CDR3 length equals 15 residues. Germline trimming cut 2 bases from V and 5 bases from J; bases unmatched to any gene: 4. CDR3 nucleotide sequence: TGTGCCAGCTCACCAAGGGACAGGGTTAACAATGAGCAGTTCTTC. Translated, it gives CASSPRDRVNNEQFF.

The chain employs TRBV3-1 (or the pseudogene TRBV3-2) and TRBJ2-7, with D unclear. Germline V CDR1 and CDR2: LGHDT, YNNKEL (reference sequence). The CDR3 has 12 amino acids. V lost 1 base to trimming and J lost 8 bases, with 9 bases between them. CDR3 bases: TGTGCCAGCAGCCAAGGCCAGACCAAGCAGTACTTC. Translation gives CASSQGQTKQYF.

V gene TRBV5-4 combines with J gene TRBJ2-5, with 7 bases matching TRBD1. The CDR3 covers 15 residues. The ends lost 1 base at V and 1 base at J; junction bases unmatched: 4. Germline values: CDR1 SGHNT, CDR2 YYREEE (reference sequence). The chain's CDR3 is CASSLPSGGQETQYF. DNA of the CDR3: TGTGCCAGCAGCTTGCCGTCAGGGGGCCAAGAGACCCAGTACTTC.

This chain joins TRBV5-1 and TRBJ2-7, with 7 bases fitting TRBD1. The ends lost 3 bases at V and 0 bases at J; junction bases unmatched: 0. CDR1 and CDR2 (germline): SGHRS, YFSETQ. The CDR3 has 13 amino acids. CDR3 protein: CASSWDSSYEQYF. CDR3 sequence (DNA): TGCGCCAGCAGCTGGGACAGCTCCTACGAGCAGTACTTC.

The gene calls are TRBV30 and TRBJ2-7, with TRBD1 matching 9 bases. The CDR3 is 13 amino acids. CDR1 is GTSNPN, CDR2 SVGIG, per germline (reference sequence). Trimming removed 0 bases from V and 7 bases from J; junction bases left unmatched: 4. The chain's CDR3 is CAWSVQGAIEQYF. The CDR3 nucleotides are TGTGCCTGGAGTGTACAGGGGGCGATTGAGCAGTACTTC.

For this clone: Other nucleotide sequences in the sample specify the same CDR3. The chain joins TRBV9 to TRBJ2-2, with 16 bases that match TRBD2. The CDR3 consists of 18 residues. Unmatched junction bases numbered 7, after V lost 3 bases and J lost 5 bases. Germline CDR1 SGDLS, CDR2 YYNGEE. In nucleotides, the CDR3 is TGTGCCAGCAGCGCACCGGGACTAGCGGGAGGGGGAACCGGGGAGCTGTTTTTT. Its protein product is CASSAPGLAGGGTGELFF.

The chain employs TRBV6-1 and TRBJ1-3; tentatively, D is TRBD1 (5 bases). Germline CDR1 MNHNS, CDR2 SASEGT. Trimming stripped 4 bases from V and 0 bases from J, with 16 bases between. The CDR3 consists of 17 residues. CDR3 DNA sequence: TGTGCCAGCAGTGGCCCTACAGGATACGACTCTGGAAACACCATATATTTT. Its protein is CASSGPTGYDSGNTIYF.